The source of this TCR beta chain is a study of T cells in Graves' hyperthyroidism and ophthalmopathy. Study-wide results and caveats: Progression to ophthalmopathy was predicted a median of roughly seven months early.

It was RNA transcripts that yielded the amplified TCR beta CDR3 regions. Carried out on the TCR CDR3, a first-round RT-PCR used the HTBI primer set. TCRdb re-derived calls from the multiplex PCR reads in MiXCR, one entry per CDR3 protein. The table has roughly 400,000 distinct CDR3 sequences, about 14% seen once. This clonotype was seen ten or more times. Antigen unknown. Thyroid ultrasound and orbital computed tomography, with clinical symptoms and serum thyroxine and TRAb, informed diagnoses. This receptor was obtained from a man aged 50-59 years with Graves' ophthalmopathy. Source material: blood.

The CDR3, as DNA: TGCAGCGGCACAGCGGGAGGTACAGATACGCAGTATTTT. Translated, it gives CSGTAGGTDTQYF. This chain joins TRBV29-1 and TRBJ2-3, with 9 positions matching TRBD2. Looked up from germline, CDR1 is SQVTM and CDR2 is ANQGSEA. J lost 3 bases, V lost 7 bases, and 5 bases had no gene match. The CDR3 is 13 residues long.